This T cell receptor beta chain was sequenced during a study of cytomegalovirus exposure and HLA in healthy donors. Whole-study results and caveats: Some 16,000 TCR beta sequences were associated with HLA alleles at 0.05 false discovery rate in a later analysis.

Concerning this clone itself: The antigen is undetermined.

CDR3 size: 15 residues. With V trimmed by 4 bases and J by 4 bases, 7 bases remained unmatched. The germline gives CDR1 SGDLS, CDR2 YYNGEE. The PCR made use of 60 Vbeta and 13 Jbeta primers. This table comes from immunoSEQ multiplex PCR, and its TCRdb copy is limited to in-frame clones, with some not included. The data contain approximately 140,000 clones, approximately 80% of them singletons. The receptor was derived from a woman aged 40 to 49 in good health and CMV-seronegative. Material: PBMCs. The chain links TRBV9 to TRBJ2-7, with TRBD1 identical over 11 bases. CDR3 residues: CASSTRDRGGYEQYF. CDR3 DNA sequence: TGTGCCAGCAGCACCCGGGACAGGGGGGGGTACGAGCAGTACTTC.